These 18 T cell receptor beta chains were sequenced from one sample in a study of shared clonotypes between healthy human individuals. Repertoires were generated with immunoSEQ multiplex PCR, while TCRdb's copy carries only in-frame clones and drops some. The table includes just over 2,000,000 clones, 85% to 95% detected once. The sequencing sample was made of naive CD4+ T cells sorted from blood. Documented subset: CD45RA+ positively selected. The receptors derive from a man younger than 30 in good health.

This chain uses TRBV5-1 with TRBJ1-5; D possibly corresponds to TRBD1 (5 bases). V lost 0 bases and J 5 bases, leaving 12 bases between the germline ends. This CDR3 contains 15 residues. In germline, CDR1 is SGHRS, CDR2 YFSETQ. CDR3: CASSLGGTADQPQHF. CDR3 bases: TGCGCCAGCAGCTTGGGAGGGACGGCCGATCAGCCCCAGCATTTT.

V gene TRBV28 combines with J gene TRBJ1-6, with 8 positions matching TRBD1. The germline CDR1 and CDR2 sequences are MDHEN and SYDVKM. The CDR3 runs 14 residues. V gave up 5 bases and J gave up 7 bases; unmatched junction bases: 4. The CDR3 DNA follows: TGTGCCAGCAGTCCAGGGGGCTTGAATTCACCCCTCCACTTT. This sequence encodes CASSPGGLNSPLHF.

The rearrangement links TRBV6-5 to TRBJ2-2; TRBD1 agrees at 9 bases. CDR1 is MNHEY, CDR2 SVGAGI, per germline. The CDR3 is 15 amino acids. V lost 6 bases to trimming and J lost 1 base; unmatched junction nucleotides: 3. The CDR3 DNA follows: TGTGCCAGCAGACGACAGGGGGTGAACACCGGGGAGCTGTTTTTT. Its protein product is CASRRQGVNTGELFF.

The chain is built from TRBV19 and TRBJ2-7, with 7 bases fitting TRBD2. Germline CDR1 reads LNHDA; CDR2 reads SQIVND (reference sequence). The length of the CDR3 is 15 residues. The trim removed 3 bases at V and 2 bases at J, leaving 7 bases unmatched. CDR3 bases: TGTGCCAGTAGTATCGCAGGACTAGGAGCCTACGAGCAGTACTTC. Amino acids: CASSIAGLGAYEQYF.

This chain's CDR3 is CASSLAGIYNEQFF. Written as DNA, the CDR3 is TGTGCCAGCAGCTTAGCCGGGATATACAATGAGCAGTTCTTC. This rearrangement joins TRBV11-3 to TRBJ2-1; a weak D match, TRBD2 (5 bases). Germline values: CDR1 SGHNT, CDR2 YENEEA. The CDR3 length is 14 residues. With 1 base removed from V and 4 bases from J, the gap between germline ends came to 8 bases.

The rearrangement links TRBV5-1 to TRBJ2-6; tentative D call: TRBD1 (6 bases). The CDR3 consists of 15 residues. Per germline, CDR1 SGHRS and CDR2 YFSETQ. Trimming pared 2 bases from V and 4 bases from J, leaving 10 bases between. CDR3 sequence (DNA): TGCGCCAGCAGCTTTTCAGGGGTCGGGGCCAACGTCCTGACTTTC. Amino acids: CASSFSGVGANVLTF.

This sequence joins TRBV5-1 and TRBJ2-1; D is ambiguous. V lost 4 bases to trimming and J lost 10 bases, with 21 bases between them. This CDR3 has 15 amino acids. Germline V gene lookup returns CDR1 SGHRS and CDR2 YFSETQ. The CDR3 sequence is CASSLLRATSGEQFF. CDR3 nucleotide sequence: TGCGCCAGCAGCCTCCTCCGGGCCACATCGGGCGAGCAGTTCTTC.

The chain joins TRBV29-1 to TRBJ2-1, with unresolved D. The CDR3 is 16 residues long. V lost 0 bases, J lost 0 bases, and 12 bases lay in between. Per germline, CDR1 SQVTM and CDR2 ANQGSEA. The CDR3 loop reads CSVEDSLPGSYNEQFF. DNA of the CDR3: TGCAGCGTTGAAGATTCCCTCCCGGGCTCCTACAATGAGCAGTTCTTC.

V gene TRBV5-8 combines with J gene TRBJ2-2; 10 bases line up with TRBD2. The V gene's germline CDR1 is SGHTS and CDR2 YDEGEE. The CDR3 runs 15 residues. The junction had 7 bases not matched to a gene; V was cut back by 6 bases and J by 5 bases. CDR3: CASKPSGGITGELFF. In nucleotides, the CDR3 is TGTGCCAGCAAGCCTAGCGGGGGAATTACCGGGGAGCTGTTTTTT.

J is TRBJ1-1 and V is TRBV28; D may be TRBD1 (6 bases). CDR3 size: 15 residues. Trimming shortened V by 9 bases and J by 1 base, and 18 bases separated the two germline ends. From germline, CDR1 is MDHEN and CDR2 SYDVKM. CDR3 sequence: CASRQEALGNTEAFF. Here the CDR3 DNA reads TGTGCCAGTAGACAGGAAGCCCTTGGGAACACTGAAGCTTTCTTT.

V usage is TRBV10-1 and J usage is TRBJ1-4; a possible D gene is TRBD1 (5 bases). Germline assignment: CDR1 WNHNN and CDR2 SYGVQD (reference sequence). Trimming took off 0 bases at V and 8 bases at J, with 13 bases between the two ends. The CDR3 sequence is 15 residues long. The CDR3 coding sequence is TGCGCCAGCAGTGAGTCGGCAGGGCCTGGGGAAAAACTGTTTTTT. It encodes CASSESAGPGEKLFF.

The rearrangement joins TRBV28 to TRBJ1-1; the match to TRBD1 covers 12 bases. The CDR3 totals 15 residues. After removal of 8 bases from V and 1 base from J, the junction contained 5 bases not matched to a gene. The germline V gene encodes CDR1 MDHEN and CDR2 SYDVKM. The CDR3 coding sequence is TGTGCCAGCCGGGACAGGGGGCAGGGGAACACTGAAGCTTTCTTT. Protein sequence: CASRDRGQGNTEAFF.

CDR3 residues: CASSLSPGEYTGELFF. The CDR3 coding sequence is TGTGCCAGCAGCTTGAGTCCCGGGGAATACACCGGGGAGCTGTTTTTT. The rearrangement joins TRBV5-6 to TRBJ2-2, with a weak D call TRBD2 (5 bases). This CDR3 has 16 amino acids. Germline assignment: CDR1 SGHDT and CDR2 YYEEEE. V shed 1 base and J shed 3 bases, with 13 bases lying between them.

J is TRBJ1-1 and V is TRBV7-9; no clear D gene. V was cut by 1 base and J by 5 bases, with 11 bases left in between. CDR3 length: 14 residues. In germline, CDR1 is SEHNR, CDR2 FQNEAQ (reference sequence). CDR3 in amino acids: CASSLGQPLTEAFF. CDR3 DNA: TGTGCCAGCAGCTTAGGGCAGCCCCTGACTGAAGCTTTCTTT.

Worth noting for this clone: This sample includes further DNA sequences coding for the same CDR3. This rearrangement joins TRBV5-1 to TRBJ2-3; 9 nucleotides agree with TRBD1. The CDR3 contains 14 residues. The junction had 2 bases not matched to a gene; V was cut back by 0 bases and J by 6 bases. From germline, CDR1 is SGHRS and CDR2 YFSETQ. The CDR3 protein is CASSLGTGADTQYF. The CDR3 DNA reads TGCGCCAGCAGCTTGGGGACAGGGGCCGATACGCAGTATTTT.

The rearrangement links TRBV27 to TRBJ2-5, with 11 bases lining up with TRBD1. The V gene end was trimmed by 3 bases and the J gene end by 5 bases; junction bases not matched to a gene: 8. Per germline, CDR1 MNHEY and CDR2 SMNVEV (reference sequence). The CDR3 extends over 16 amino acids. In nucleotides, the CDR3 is TGTGCCAGCAGTTTTATTGGACAGGGGGCTTGGGAGACCCAGTACTTC. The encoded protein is CASSFIGQGAWETQYF.

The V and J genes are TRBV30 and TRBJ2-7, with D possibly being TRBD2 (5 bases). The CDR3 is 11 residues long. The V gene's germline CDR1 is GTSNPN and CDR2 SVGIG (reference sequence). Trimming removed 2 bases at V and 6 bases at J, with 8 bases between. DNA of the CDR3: TGTGCCTGGAGTTCTCGGGGCGAGCAGTACTTC. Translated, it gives CAWSSRGEQYF.

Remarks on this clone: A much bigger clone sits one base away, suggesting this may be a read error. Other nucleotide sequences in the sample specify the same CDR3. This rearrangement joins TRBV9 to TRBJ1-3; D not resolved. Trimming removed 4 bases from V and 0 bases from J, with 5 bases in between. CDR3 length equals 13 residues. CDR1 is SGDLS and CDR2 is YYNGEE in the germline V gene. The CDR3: CASSPSSGNTIYF. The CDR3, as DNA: TGTGCCAGCAGCCCGAGCTCTGGAAACACCATATATTTT.